Listed below are T cell receptor beta chains from one sample, sequenced in a study of T cell repertoires in cytomegalovirus infection. Their specific antigens are unknown. TCRdb recomputed calls from the reads with MiXCR, one row per CDR3 protein. The table has over 120,000 distinct CDR3 sequences, roughly 32% seen once. Sequenced here: CD8+ T cells from cultured PBMCs, sampled from culture after CMV antigen stimulation. Every receptor here comes from a human donor in good health (CMV status not recorded). Some clones in this sample may be carry-over from other donors' samples. CDR3s include the opening cysteine and the closing phenylalanine or tryptophan. The order of the fields is J gene, CDR3 length, D gene, clone size, V gene, CDR3 DNA, CDR3 protein. A D gene is named only where the DNA matches it firmly. For some rows the clone size is stated as once, few or many, or as a class when expanded; others skip it.

j_call: TRBJ2-1; cdr3_length: 14; d_call: TRBD2; clone_size: -; v_call: TRBV19; cdr3_nt: TGTGCCAGTAAAGCGGGGAGCTCCTACAATGAGCAGTTCTTC; cdr3_aa: CASKAGSSYNEQFF
j_call: TRBJ2-7; cdr3_length: 15; d_call: -; clone_size: -; v_call: TRBV7-9; cdr3_nt: TGTGCCAGCAGCGCAGACACCGATGGCACCTACGAGCAGTACTTC; cdr3_aa: CASSADTDGTYEQYF
j_call: TRBJ1-2; cdr3_length: 12; d_call: -; clone_size: -; v_call: TRBV2; cdr3_nt: TGTGCCAGCAGCCTACCTAACTATGGCTACACCTTC; cdr3_aa: CASSLPNYGYTF
j_call: TRBJ2-5; cdr3_length: 17; d_call: -; clone_size: many; v_call: TRBV7-8; cdr3_nt: TGTGCCAGCAGCTCCCGCCGGGACGGAAAGGACCAAGAGACCCAGTACTTC; cdr3_aa: CASSSRRDGKDQETQYF
j_call: TRBJ1-1; cdr3_length: 12; d_call: -; clone_size: medium-sized; v_call: TRBV6-1; cdr3_nt: TGTGCCAGCAGGGGGGGGAACACTGAAGCTTTCTTT; cdr3_aa: CASRGGNTEAFF
j_call: TRBJ1-2; cdr3_length: 16; d_call: -; clone_size: -; v_call: TRBV12-3/TRBV12-4; cdr3_nt: TGTGCCAGCAGCTTCGGGCCCGGGACGGGGACTTATGGCTACACCTTC; cdr3_aa: CASSFGPGTGTYGYTF
j_call: TRBJ2-1; cdr3_length: 17; d_call: TRBD2; clone_size: few; v_call: TRBV20-1; cdr3_nt: TGCAGTGCTAGAGATCTCGGGGCGGGGGGGCCCCACAATGAGCAGTTCTTC; cdr3_aa: CSARDLGAGGPHNEQFF
j_call: TRBJ1-1; cdr3_length: 15; d_call: -; clone_size: -; v_call: TRBV11-2; cdr3_nt: TGTGCCAGCAGATATTACAGGGCCTTGGGCACTGAAGCTTTCTTT; cdr3_aa: CASRYYRALGTEAFF
j_call: TRBJ2-2; cdr3_length: 13; d_call: -; clone_size: many; v_call: TRBV7-7; cdr3_nt: TGTGCCAGCAGCACCATCTCAGGAGGGGAGCTGTTTTTT; cdr3_aa: CASSTISGGELFF
j_call: TRBJ2-3; cdr3_length: 15; d_call: -; clone_size: many; v_call: TRBV7-9; cdr3_nt: TGTGCCAGCAGCTTGGAGGCGTGGGGCACAGATACGCAGTATTTT; cdr3_aa: CASSLEAWGTDTQYF
j_call: TRBJ1-3; cdr3_length: 14; d_call: -; clone_size: -; v_call: TRBV3-1; cdr3_nt: TGTGCCAGCAGCCAAGATCTAGAAGGCAACACCATATATTTT; cdr3_aa: CASSQDLEGNTIYF
j_call: TRBJ2-1; cdr3_length: 15; d_call: TRBD2; clone_size: once; v_call: TRBV11-2; cdr3_nt: TGTGCCAGCAGCTCGACTAGCAGCTCCTACAATGAGCAGTTCTTC; cdr3_aa: CASSSTSSSYNEQFF
j_call: TRBJ1-1; cdr3_length: 16; d_call: TRBD1; clone_size: few; v_call: TRBV4-1; cdr3_nt: TGCGCCAGCAGCCAACCCCCAGGGGGGGCGAACACTGAAGCTTTCTTT; cdr3_aa: CASSQPPGGANTEAFF
j_call: TRBJ1-4; cdr3_length: 12; d_call: -; clone_size: many; v_call: TRBV6-1; cdr3_nt: TGTGCCAGCAGTGCGGGGGGTGAAAAACTGTTTTTT; cdr3_aa: CASSAGGEKLFF
j_call: TRBJ2-7; cdr3_length: 15; d_call: TRBD1; clone_size: few; v_call: TRBV9; cdr3_nt: TGTGCCAGCAGCTTTGCCGGGACAGGGACAGACGAGCAGTACTTC; cdr3_aa: CASSFAGTGTDEQYF
j_call: TRBJ2-7; cdr3_length: 14; d_call: -; clone_size: -; v_call: TRBV18; cdr3_nt: TGTGCCAGCTCACCCCTGGACGGGACCTACGAGCAGTACTTC; cdr3_aa: CASSPLDGTYEQYF
j_call: TRBJ2-2; cdr3_length: 12; d_call: -; clone_size: -; v_call: TRBV7-6; cdr3_nt: TGTGCCAGCAGCTTAGAGCTAGGGGAGCTGTTTTTT; cdr3_aa: CASSLELGELFF
j_call: TRBJ1-4; cdr3_length: 17; d_call: TRBD1; clone_size: few; v_call: TRBV2; cdr3_nt: TGTGCCAGCAGTCAACTCGGACAGGGCCCGGCTAATGAAAAACTGTTTTTT; cdr3_aa: CASSQLGQGPANEKLFF
j_call: TRBJ2-2; cdr3_length: 16; d_call: -; clone_size: -; v_call: TRBV19; cdr3_nt: TGTGCCAGTCTCTGCGGGCGGGGAGAACACACCGGGGAGCTGTTTTTT; cdr3_aa: CASLCGRGEHTGELFF
j_call: TRBJ2-7; cdr3_length: 13; d_call: -; clone_size: -; v_call: TRBV7-6; cdr3_nt: TGTGCCAGCAGCTTAGATCGGGTCTACGAGCAGTACTTC; cdr3_aa: CASSLDRVYEQYF
j_call: TRBJ2-7; cdr3_length: 13; d_call: -; clone_size: many; v_call: TRBV5-6; cdr3_nt: TGTGCCAGCAGCTTGGTACCGGGCGGCGAGCAGTACTTC; cdr3_aa: CASSLVPGGEQYF
j_call: TRBJ2-2; cdr3_length: 17; d_call: TRBD1; clone_size: few; v_call: TRBV5-6; cdr3_nt: TGTGCCAGCAGCCTAACTCCGGGACAGGGGACGACCGGGGAGCTGTTTTTT; cdr3_aa: CASSLTPGQGTTGELFF
j_call: TRBJ2-3; cdr3_length: 12; d_call: -; clone_size: few; v_call: TRBV7-9; cdr3_nt: TGTGCCAGCAGCCAGACTAGTCCTACGCAGTATTTT; cdr3_aa: CASSQTSPTQYF
j_call: TRBJ1-1; cdr3_length: 15; d_call: -; clone_size: many; v_call: TRBV23-1; cdr3_nt: TGCGCCAGCAGTCAATCCAAAGAGAGCGACACTGAAGCTTTCTTT; cdr3_aa: CASSQSKESDTEAFF
j_call: TRBJ2-6; cdr3_length: 15; d_call: TRBD1; clone_size: many; v_call: TRBV6-1; cdr3_nt: TGTGCCAGCAGTGGACAGGGCTCTGGGGCCAACGTCCTGACTTTC; cdr3_aa: CASSGQGSGANVLTF
j_call: TRBJ1-4; cdr3_length: 11; d_call: -; clone_size: -; v_call: TRBV12-3/TRBV12-4; cdr3_nt: TGTGCCAGCAGTCTGGGCGAAAAACTGTTTTTT; cdr3_aa: CASSLGEKLFF
j_call: TRBJ2-3; cdr3_length: 15; d_call: TRBD2; clone_size: -; v_call: TRBV27; cdr3_nt: TGTGCCAGCAGTTGGGCGGGGGGGCTTGAAGATACGCAGTATTTT; cdr3_aa: CASSWAGGLEDTQYF
j_call: TRBJ2-3; cdr3_length: 15; d_call: TRBD2; clone_size: few; v_call: TRBV12-3/TRBV12-4; cdr3_nt: TGTGCCAGCAGCCCTCCAGCGGGGAGTCCAGATACGCAGTATTTT; cdr3_aa: CASSPPAGSPDTQYF
j_call: TRBJ1-2; cdr3_length: 14; d_call: TRBD1; clone_size: -; v_call: TRBV11-1; cdr3_nt: TGTGCCAGCAGCTTCTATTCGACAGGGGATGGCTACACCTTC; cdr3_aa: CASSFYSTGDGYTF
j_call: TRBJ2-5; cdr3_length: 12; d_call: -; clone_size: few; v_call: TRBV5-4; cdr3_nt: TGTGCCAGCAGCGAAGGGAAAGAGACCCAGTACTTC; cdr3_aa: CASSEGKETQYF
j_call: TRBJ1-2; cdr3_length: 11; d_call: -; clone_size: few; v_call: TRBV12-3/TRBV12-4; cdr3_nt: TGTGCCAGCAGTTTAGACGGGTTGCAGACCTTC; cdr3_aa: CASSLDGLQTF
j_call: TRBJ2-5; cdr3_length: 15; d_call: -; clone_size: many; v_call: TRBV27; cdr3_nt: TGTGCCAGCAGTTTCCTAGGGACACGCAAAGAGACCCAGTACTTC; cdr3_aa: CASSFLGTRKETQYF
j_call: TRBJ1-5; cdr3_length: 13; d_call: -; clone_size: few; v_call: TRBV19; cdr3_nt: TGTGCCAGTCAGTCATTTGGCTCGCAGCCCCAGCATTTT; cdr3_aa: CASQSFGSQPQHF
j_call: TRBJ2-1; cdr3_length: 14; d_call: TRBD2; clone_size: -; v_call: TRBV7-2; cdr3_nt: TGTGCCAGCAGCTTTATGACTAGCGGGAATGAGCAGTTCTTC; cdr3_aa: CASSFMTSGNEQFF
j_call: TRBJ2-1; cdr3_length: 15; d_call: -; clone_size: -; v_call: TRBV15; cdr3_nt: TGTGCCACTAAGAACGCGGATAGGGCCGACAATGAGCAGTTCTTC; cdr3_aa: CATKNADRADNEQFF
j_call: TRBJ2-3; cdr3_length: 16; d_call: TRBD1; clone_size: many; v_call: TRBV24-1; cdr3_nt: TGTGCCACCAGCCGGCAAACCGGACAGGTAGGAGATACGCAGTATTTT; cdr3_aa: CATSRQTGQVGDTQYF
j_call: TRBJ2-7; cdr3_length: 12; d_call: -; clone_size: many; v_call: TRBV7-9; cdr3_nt: TGTGCCAGCAGCTTAGAAAGCGACGAGCAGTACTTC; cdr3_aa: CASSLESDEQYF
j_call: TRBJ1-1; cdr3_length: 14; d_call: -; clone_size: -; v_call: TRBV7-8; cdr3_nt: TGTGCCAGCAGCTTGAGGGCAGGGTACACTGAAGCTTTCTTT; cdr3_aa: CASSLRAGYTEAFF
j_call: TRBJ2-3; cdr3_length: 12; d_call: -; clone_size: many; v_call: TRBV5-6; cdr3_nt: TGTGCCAGCCTAAGAAGCACAGATACGCAGTATTTT; cdr3_aa: CASLRSTDTQYF